Each of the 5 T cell receptor beta chains below was sequenced from the same sample in a study of cytomegalovirus exposure and HLA in healthy donors. PCR used 60 Vbeta primers and 13 Jbeta primers. Sequencing was performed with immunoSEQ multiplex PCR; in TCRdb, only in-frame clones are kept and a portion is missing. The repertoire holds 170,000 or so clones, with about 69% as singletons. Specimen: PBMCs. The source is a male donor in good health and CMV-seronegative.

V and J are TRBV30 and TRBJ1-5, with D maybe TRBD1 (5 bases). This CDR3 is 14 amino acids long. The germline V and J ends were trimmed by 0 bases and 3 bases, with 9 bases remaining between them. Per the germline V gene, CDR1 is GTSNPN and CDR2 is SVGIG (reference sequence). The DNA for the CDR3 is TGTGCCTGGAGTGTAGGGGCCCTCAATCAGCCCCAGCATTTT. Residues: CAWSVGALNQPQHF.

This clone was observed a single time. The CDR3 DNA sequence: TGTGCCAGCTCCGCCGGGACAGGGGTTAACGAGCAGTACTTC. It translates to CASSAGTGVNEQYF. V gene TRBV7-2 combines with J gene TRBJ2-5, with 10 bases lining up with TRBD1. The J call may be mistaken, given a closer DNA end match to TRBJ2-7. The CDR3 contains 14 residues. Germline V gives CDR1 SGHTA, CDR2 FQGNSA.

J is TRBJ2-7 and V is TRBV6-6; D is ambiguous. V was pared by 2 bases and J by 1 base, with 3 bases between. Germline CDR1 MNHNY, CDR2 SVGAGI (reference sequence). The CDR3 spans 12 residues. The CDR3 is CASSYPSYEQYF. The CDR3 DNA follows: TGTGCCAGCAGTTACCCTTCCTACGAGCAGTACTTC.

The chain recombines TRBV27 with TRBJ1-3; 7 nucleotides match TRBD1. The CDR3 totals 18 residues. The V and J ends lost 5 bases and 0 bases, in that order; junction bases with no gene match: 13. Germline CDR1 is MNHEY and CDR2 is SMNVEV (reference sequence). The CDR3 coding sequence is TGTGCCAGCAGTAACCAACCCTTGGGGACAGTCTCTGGAAACACCATATATTTT. It codes for CASSNQPLGTVSGNTIYF.

The J gene is TRBJ2-6, the V gene TRBV4-2; D ambiguous. Trimming removed 0 bases at V and 0 bases at J, with 6 bases between. This CDR3 is built from 16 residues. CDR1 is LGHNA, CDR2 YNFKEQ, per germline. The CDR3 is CASSQDPNSGANVLTF. In DNA, the CDR3 is TGTGCCAGCAGCCAAGATCCCAACTCTGGGGCCAACGTCCTGACTTTC.